These T cell receptor beta chains were read from a single sample in a study of cytomegalovirus exposure and HLA in healthy donors. The table came from immunoSEQ multiplex PCR; TCRdb's copy has only in-frame clones and leaves some out. The sample carries fewer than 250,000 clones, over 75% recorded once. Input material: PBMCs. All receptors derive from a young woman in good health and CMV-seropositive. CDR3s include the opening cysteine and the closing phenylalanine or tryptophan. Each record gives: V gene, D gene, clone size, J gene, CDR3 DNA, CDR3 protein. D genes are given only for firm matches. Size is omitted from some rows. Given values are once, few, many or a class for expanded clones.

v_gene: TRBV30
d_gene: TRBD2
abundance: -
j_gene: TRBJ2-3
CDR3nt: TGTGCCCAGGGACTAGAGGGGTTTGGGGGTACGCAGTATTTT
CDR3aa: CAQGLEGFGGTQYF

v_gene: TRBV20-1
d_gene: -
abundance: -
j_gene: TRBJ2-5
CDR3nt: TGCAGTGCTGAGTTAGAAGAGACCCAGTACTTC
CDR3aa: CSAELEETQYF

v_gene: TRBV5-6
d_gene: TRBD1
abundance: -
j_gene: TRBJ2-3
CDR3nt: TGTGCCAGCTTTTTTACAGGGGGTTTAACAGATACGCAGTATTTT
CDR3aa: CASFFTGGLTDTQYF

v_gene: TRBV9
d_gene: TRBD1
abundance: many
j_gene: TRBJ2-7
CDR3nt: TGTGCCAGCAGCGTCGGGACAGGGTTTGGCGAGCAGTACTTC
CDR3aa: CASSVGTGFGEQYF

v_gene: TRBV18
d_gene: -
abundance: -
j_gene: TRBJ1-1
CDR3nt: TGTGCCAGCTCACCACGACGGGGTGGGGCTGAAGCTTTCTTT
CDR3aa: CASSPRRGGAEAFF

v_gene: TRBV28
d_gene: -
abundance: -
j_gene: TRBJ1-1
CDR3nt: TGTGCCAGCATGGTGAGAGATTCCACTGAAGCTTTCTTT
CDR3aa: CASMVRDSTEAFF

v_gene: TRBV7-7
d_gene: TRBD2
abundance: -
j_gene: TRBJ2-7
CDR3nt: TGTGCTAGCAGCCTTAGACTAGCGGGAGTCTACGAGCAGTACTTC
CDR3aa: CASSLRLAGVYEQYF

v_gene: TRBV5-1
d_gene: TRBD2
abundance: -
j_gene: TRBJ2-3
CDR3nt: TGCGCCAGCAGCTTCGGGGGAGGGACAGATACGCAGTATTTT
CDR3aa: CASSFGGGTDTQYF

v_gene: TRBV28
d_gene: -
abundance: -
j_gene: TRBJ1-5
CDR3nt: TGTGCCAGCAGTTTCGGGTCGGGTAGCAATCAGCCCCAGCATTTT
CDR3aa: CASSFGSGSNQPQHF

v_gene: TRBV11-2
d_gene: TRBD1
abundance: -
j_gene: TRBJ2-2
CDR3nt: TGTGCCAGCAGCCGCACGACAGGGGGCAACACCGGGGAGCTGTTTTTT
CDR3aa: CASSRTTGGNTGELFF

v_gene: TRBV6-5
d_gene: TRBD1
abundance: -
j_gene: TRBJ2-3
CDR3nt: TGTGCCAGCAGTCATAGACAGGGGGCAGATACGCAGTATTTT
CDR3aa: CASSHRQGADTQYF

v_gene: TRBV19
d_gene: TRBD1
abundance: few
j_gene: TRBJ2-7
CDR3nt: TGTGCCAGTAGTACCAGGGACAGTCTCAACGAGCAGTACTTC
CDR3aa: CASSTRDSLNEQYF

v_gene: TRBV28
d_gene: -
abundance: -
j_gene: TRBJ1-2
CDR3nt: TGTGCCAGCAGTTTACGACAGGACGGCGGCTACACCTTC
CDR3aa: CASSLRQDGGYTF

v_gene: TRBV28
d_gene: -
abundance: -
j_gene: TRBJ1-2
CDR3nt: TGTGCCAGCCCTCCAGGTACTAACTATGGCTACACCTTC
CDR3aa: CASPPGTNYGYTF

v_gene: TRBV27
d_gene: TRBD1
abundance: -
j_gene: TRBJ2-7
CDR3nt: TGTGCCAGCAGTCGTAGAGACCTCGGGACAGTCTCCTACGAGCAGTACTTC
CDR3aa: CASSRRDLGTVSYEQYF

v_gene: TRBV5-6
d_gene: -
abundance: -
j_gene: TRBJ1-1
CDR3nt: TGTGCCAGCAGCCAGGGCGGGGGCCCCGAAGCTTTCTTT
CDR3aa: CASSQGGGPEAFF

v_gene: TRBV19
d_gene: -
abundance: -
j_gene: TRBJ1-5
CDR3nt: TGTGCCAGTAGTATAGATCCACCCCGGATCAGAAGTTATAGCATTCAGCCCCAGCATTTT
CDR3aa: CASSIDPPRIRSYSIQPQHF

v_gene: TRBV7-2
d_gene: TRBD2
abundance: -
j_gene: TRBJ2-7
CDR3nt: TGTGCCAGCAGGCTAGCGGCCAGCTCCTACGAGCAGTACTTC
CDR3aa: CASRLAASSYEQYF

v_gene: TRBV5-5
d_gene: TRBD2
abundance: -
j_gene: TRBJ2-3
CDR3nt: TGTGCCAGCAGCTTAGGGAGGGGAGGCACAGATACGCAGTATTTT
CDR3aa: CASSLGRGGTDTQYF

v_gene: TRBV23-1
d_gene: TRBD1
abundance: few
j_gene: TRBJ1-2
CDR3nt: TGCGCCGATGAGGGGGCGAAGTATGGCTACACCTTC
CDR3aa: CADEGAKYGYTF

v_gene: TRBV19
d_gene: -
abundance: few
j_gene: TRBJ1-2
CDR3nt: TGTGCCAGTAGTATTAGGGGGTCCGGCAACTATGGCTACACCTTC
CDR3aa: CASSIRGSGNYGYTF

v_gene: TRBV12-5
d_gene: -
abundance: -
j_gene: TRBJ1-5
CDR3nt: TGTGCTAGTGGTTTGGTCCCTAGGTGGGGGGGTGGTGTCAATCAGCCCCAGCATTTT
CDR3aa: CASGLVPRWGGGVNQPQHF

v_gene: TRBV27
d_gene: TRBD1
abundance: -
j_gene: TRBJ1-1
CDR3nt: TGTGCCAGCAGTGTACAGGGGGCTGTCACTGAAGCTTTCTTT
CDR3aa: CASSVQGAVTEAFF

v_gene: TRBV25-1
d_gene: -
abundance: -
j_gene: TRBJ1-2
CDR3nt: TGTGCCAGCAGTGAATTTGCCAGGGGAAATGGCTACACCTTC
CDR3aa: CASSEFARGNGYTF

v_gene: TRBV9
d_gene: -
abundance: -
j_gene: TRBJ2-7
CDR3nt: TGTGCCAGCAGCGGAGAATCTTTCCGGGACTCCCGCCCCTCCTACGAGCAGTACTTC
CDR3aa: CASSGESFRDSRPSYEQYF

v_gene: TRBV11-2
d_gene: -
abundance: -
j_gene: TRBJ1-1
CDR3nt: TGTGCCAGCAGCTTAGTACCAGGTAACACTGAAGCTTTCTTT
CDR3aa: CASSLVPGNTEAFF

v_gene: TRBV2
d_gene: -
abundance: -
j_gene: TRBJ1-1
CDR3nt: TGTGCCGGAGAGGATACAGGGAAGAACACTGAAGCTTTCTTT
CDR3aa: CAGEDTGKNTEAFF

v_gene: TRBV27
d_gene: TRBD2
abundance: -
j_gene: TRBJ2-7
CDR3nt: TGTGCCAGCAGTTCCCTCGGCGGGGGGGAGCAGTACTTC
CDR3aa: CASSSLGGGEQYF

v_gene: TRBV27
d_gene: TRBD1
abundance: -
j_gene: TRBJ2-1
CDR3nt: TGTGCCAGCAGTTTATCGAGGGACAGGAGCTGGGGGTACAATGAGCAGTTCTTC
CDR3aa: CASSLSRDRSWGYNEQFF

v_gene: TRBV27
d_gene: -
abundance: once
j_gene: TRBJ2-1
CDR3nt: TGTGCCAGCAGTTCATACTTGTACAATGAGCAGTTCTTC
CDR3aa: CASSSYLYNEQFF

v_gene: TRBV6-6
d_gene: TRBD1
abundance: -
j_gene: TRBJ1-4
CDR3nt: TGTGCCAGCAGTTTGGGGACAGTAACTAATGAAAAACTGTTTTTT
CDR3aa: CASSLGTVTNEKLFF

v_gene: TRBV15
d_gene: TRBD2
abundance: once
j_gene: TRBJ2-1
CDR3nt: TGTGCCACCAGCAGGGAAAGGACTAGCGGGAACAACGATGAGCAGTTCTTC
CDR3aa: CATSRERTSGNNDEQFF

v_gene: TRBV28
d_gene: TRBD1
abundance: once
j_gene: TRBJ1-1
CDR3nt: TGTGCCAGCAGTTTGGTGGGACAGGGGGCGAACACTGAAGCTTTCTTT
CDR3aa: CASSLVGQGANTEAFF

v_gene: TRBV28
d_gene: TRBD1
abundance: few
j_gene: TRBJ2-7
CDR3nt: TGTGCCAGCCGATCTACAGGGGCGGACGAGCAGTACTTC
CDR3aa: CASRSTGADEQYF

v_gene: TRBV11-2
d_gene: TRBD1
abundance: -
j_gene: TRBJ2-5
CDR3nt: TGTGCCAGCAGCCTCAGGGGGACCTTCCAAGAGACCCAGTACTTC
CDR3aa: CASSLRGTFQETQYF

v_gene: TRBV30
d_gene: TRBD1
abundance: -
j_gene: TRBJ2-3
CDR3nt: TGTGCCTGGGGACAGGCATTTAGCACAGATACGCAGTATTTT
CDR3aa: CAWGQAFSTDTQYF

v_gene: TRBV10-3
d_gene: -
abundance: -
j_gene: TRBJ2-7
CDR3nt: TGTGCCATCAGTGAGCGCGGTGAGGGGGTCTACGAGCAGTACTTC
CDR3aa: CAISERGEGVYEQYF

v_gene: TRBV4-1
d_gene: -
abundance: -
j_gene: TRBJ1-2
CDR3nt: TGCGCCAGCAGCCAGGGCCTAAGGGGGTATAATGGCTACACCTTC
CDR3aa: CASSQGLRGYNGYTF

v_gene: TRBV7-3
d_gene: TRBD2
abundance: few
j_gene: TRBJ2-1
CDR3nt: TGTGCCAGCAGCTCCCACGCCGGGACTAGCGGGATCGATGAGCAGTTCTTC
CDR3aa: CASSSHAGTSGIDEQFF

v_gene: TRBV28
d_gene: -
abundance: once
j_gene: TRBJ2-2
CDR3nt: TGTGCCAGCAGTCCCCGCTCACATAACACCGGGGAGCTGTTTTTT
CDR3aa: CASSPRSHNTGELFF

v_gene: TRBV5-1
d_gene: -
abundance: -
j_gene: TRBJ2-1
CDR3nt: TGCGCCAGCAGCTTTTCCAGGGGCCAGAACAATGAGCAGTTCTTC
CDR3aa: CASSFSRGQNNEQFF

v_gene: TRBV7-2
d_gene: TRBD2
abundance: -
j_gene: TRBJ2-7
CDR3nt: TGTGCCAGCAGCTTAGCAAGCATTCCAGCGGGACTTCACGAGCAGTACTTC
CDR3aa: CASSLASIPAGLHEQYF

v_gene: TRBV27
d_gene: TRBD1
abundance: -
j_gene: TRBJ2-7
CDR3nt: TGTGCCAGCAGTCCATACAGGGGGCTATACGAGCAGTACTTC
CDR3aa: CASSPYRGLYEQYF

v_gene: TRBV18
d_gene: -
abundance: -
j_gene: TRBJ2-5
CDR3nt: TGTGCCAGCTCACCACCTTCGCAGTACCAAGAGACCCAGTACTTC
CDR3aa: CASSPPSQYQETQYF

v_gene: TRBV4-2
d_gene: TRBD2
abundance: once
j_gene: TRBJ2-7
CDR3nt: TGTGCCAGCAGCCAACCCCTAAAAGGGACTAGCGGGACCTACGAGCAGTACTTC
CDR3aa: CASSQPLKGTSGTYEQYF

v_gene: TRBV7-9
d_gene: -
abundance: -
j_gene: TRBJ2-7
CDR3nt: TGTGCCAGCAGCTTAGCGGGAGGAAGCGAGCAGTACTTC
CDR3aa: CASSLAGGSEQYF

v_gene: TRBV5-1
d_gene: TRBD2
abundance: -
j_gene: TRBJ2-1
CDR3nt: TGCGCCAGCAGCTTGGGGACTAGCGGGACGTCTTATGAGCAGTTCTTC
CDR3aa: CASSLGTSGTSYEQFF

v_gene: TRBV7-9
d_gene: -
abundance: -
j_gene: TRBJ1-1
CDR3nt: TGTGCCAGCAGCACCAGTCAGGGATGGCTGGAAGCTTTCTTT
CDR3aa: CASSTSQGWLEAFF

v_gene: TRBV5-1
d_gene: -
abundance: -
j_gene: TRBJ2-7
CDR3nt: TGCGCCAGCAGCGCGGGACAGTTGACCTACGAGCAGTACTTC
CDR3aa: CASSAGQLTYEQYF

v_gene: TRBV13
d_gene: -
abundance: -
j_gene: TRBJ2-3
CDR3nt: TGTGCCAGCAGCCAGACCGGGGGCACAGATACGCAGTATTTT
CDR3aa: CASSQTGGTDTQYF

v_gene: TRBV2
d_gene: TRBD2
abundance: -
j_gene: TRBJ2-7
CDR3nt: TGTGCCAGCGAGCGGGAGGGAACCTACGAGCAGTACTTC
CDR3aa: CASEREGTYEQYF

v_gene: TRBV9
d_gene: TRBD2
abundance: -
j_gene: TRBJ2-2
CDR3nt: TGTGCCAGCAGCGTTAGGAGTGCCGGGACTAGCGGGAGCGGCACCGGGGAGCTGTTTTTT
CDR3aa: CASSVRSAGTSGSGTGELFF

v_gene: TRBV14
d_gene: -
abundance: -
j_gene: TRBJ1-1
CDR3nt: TGTGCCAGCAGCCAAGTACAGTTAAACACTGAAGCTTTCTTT
CDR3aa: CASSQVQLNTEAFF

v_gene: TRBV5-4
d_gene: TRBD1
abundance: -
j_gene: TRBJ2-5
CDR3nt: TGTGCCAGCAGCTTAAGGGACAGGGCCCGGGAGACCCAGTACTTC
CDR3aa: CASSLRDRARETQYF